These 21 T cell receptor beta chains were all obtained from the same sample, sequenced in a study of T cell responses to AZD1222 COVID-19 vaccine. The method was immunoSEQ multiplex PCR; TCRdb's version includes in-frame clones alone and lacks a portion of them. The repertoire consists of about 130,000 clones, with around nine tenths occurring once and the leading ten covering more than 3.5%. The material sequenced was peripheral blood, taken on day 0 of AZD1222 vaccination. These receptors all come from an adult in good health.

The V call is TRBV2, the J call TRBJ2-7; D is possibly TRBD2 (6 bases). The V gene lost 8 bases and the J gene lost 2 bases, with 7 bases spanning the gap. The CDR3 covers 11 residues. Germline CDR1 reads SNHLY; CDR2 reads FYNNEI. This CDR3 reads CASGGTYEQYF. DNA of the CDR3: TGTGCCAGCGGGGGGACCTACGAGCAGTACTTC. Full variable domain (remainder filled in from reference TRBV2 and TRBJ2-7): EPEVTQTPSHQVTQMGQEVILRCVPISNHLYFYWYRQILGQKVEFLVSFYNNEISEKSEIFDDQFSVERPDGSNFTLKIRSTKLEDSAMYFCASGGTYEQYFGPGTRLTVT.

The rearrangement links TRBV19 to TRBJ2-1; no firm D call. V lost 8 bases to trimming and J lost 8 bases, with 16 bases between them. Germline loops: CDR1 LNHDA, CDR2 SQIVND (reference sequence). The CDR3 extends over 13 amino acids. The CDR3, as DNA: TGTGCCAGTTCCCGCCGGGCCGACCATGAGCAGTTCTTC. Translation gives CASSRRADHEQFF. The whole variable domain, remainder taken from reference TRBV19 and TRBJ2-1, is DGGITQSPKYLFRKEGQNVTLSCEQNLNHDAMYWYRQDPGQGLRLIYYSQIVNDFQKGDIAEGYSVSREKKESFPLTVTSAQKNPTAFYLCASSRRADHEQFFGPGTRLTVL.

This rearrangement joins TRBV15 to TRBJ1-1; weak D call: TRBD1 (5 bases). Germline V gives CDR1 LNHNV, CDR2 YYDKDF (reference sequence). The V and J ends lost 3 bases and 4 bases respectively, with 6 bases between them. The CDR3 has 12 residues. CDR3 sequence (DNA): TGTGCCACCAGCAGGGACACCACTGAAGCTTTCTTT. Its protein is CATSRDTTEAFF.

In its sample, this clone was seen a few times. The genes are TRBV5-8 and TRBJ1-1; no reliable D call. The V gene's germline CDR1 is SGHTS and CDR2 YDEGEE. Trimming took off 2 bases at V and 5 bases at J, with 4 bases between the two ends. This CDR3 comprises 11 residues. This CDR3 is CASSLSTEAFF. The CDR3 DNA is TGTGCCAGCAGCTTAAGTACTGAAGCTTTCTTT.

The rearrangement links TRBV7-9 to TRBJ1-5; D is unclear. The germline CDR1 and CDR2 sequences are SEHNR and FQNEAQ (reference sequence). CDR3 length equals 14 residues. V dropped 2 bases and J dropped 5 bases, with 10 bases sitting between them. CDR3 residues: CASSLSLADQPQHF. The CDR3 DNA follows: TGTGCCAGCAGCTTATCCCTTGCGGATCAGCCCCAGCATTTT.

The J gene is TRBJ2-3, the V gene TRBV7-2; 13 bases map to TRBD2. The junction had 6 bases not matched to a gene; V was cut back by 1 base and J by 5 bases. Germline V gives CDR1 SGHTA, CDR2 FQGNSA. The CDR3 covers 17 residues. This chain's CDR3 is CASSLGLAGGYVDTQYF. CDR3 DNA sequence: TGTGCCAGCAGCTTAGGACTAGCGGGAGGATACGTAGATACGCAGTATTTT.

This clone has only one observation. The rearrangement links TRBV6-4 to TRBJ1-2; no definite D call. CDR1 is MRHNA and CDR2 is SNTAGT in the germline V gene. V was trimmed by 0 bases and J by 7 bases, leaving 9 bases between them. This CDR3 has 13 amino acids. The CDR3 DNA sequence: TGTGCCAGCAGTGACTCTGACCGGCGTGGCTACACCTTC. Translation: CASSDSDRRGYTF.

The chain couples TRBV29-1 to TRBJ1-4, with D perhaps TRBD1 (5 bases). The V and J ends lost 1 base and 5 bases respectively, with 20 bases between them. This CDR3 region has 17 residues. Germline CDR1 reads SQVTM; CDR2 reads ANQGSEA. The CDR3, as DNA: TGCAGCGTTGAAGGTGATCGCCAGGGTCGGTCCAATGAAAAACTGTTTTTT. Encoded protein: CSVEGDRQGRSNEKLFF. Supplemented by reference TRBV29-1 and TRBJ1-4, the full variable domain reads SAVISQKPSRDICQRGTSLTIQCQVDSQVTMMFWYRQQPGQSLTLIATANQGSEATYESGFVIDKFPISRPNLTFSTLTVSNMSPEDSSIYLCSVEGDRQGRSNEKLFFGSGTQLSVL.

The chain couples TRBV5-8 to TRBJ2-7; the D is unclear. V dropped 4 bases and J dropped 3 bases, with 5 bases sitting between them. The germline V gene has CDR1 SGHTS and CDR2 YDEGEE. This CDR3 is 11 amino acids long. This CDR3 is CASSVYYEQYF. CDR3 nucleotides: TGTGCCAGCAGCGTTTACTACGAGCAGTACTTC.

The chain has TRBV5-1 and TRBJ1-4, with D possibly TRBD1 on 5 matching bases. The CDR3 totals 15 residues. Germline V gene sequence: CDR1 SGHRS, CDR2 YFSETQ. The V gene lost 6 bases and the J gene lost 8 bases, with 20 bases spanning the gap. CDR3 in DNA: TGCGCCAGCAACGTCTACGGGGACCCGACGGAAAAACTGTTTTTT. Translation: CASNVYGDPTEKLFF.

The chain recombines TRBV6-5 with TRBJ1-1, with D hard to call. Trimming removed 5 bases at V and 0 bases at J, with 10 bases between. The CDR3 extends over 14 amino acids. Looked up from germline, CDR1 is MNHEY and CDR2 is SVGAGI. CDR3 in DNA: TGTGCCAGCAGTCCAAGGACGGTGAACACTGAAGCTTTCTTT. Translation gives CASSPRTVNTEAFF.

The V gene is TRBV19, the J gene TRBJ1-4, with D tentatively TRBD1 (5 bases). V lost 5 bases and J 0 bases, leaving 13 bases between the germline ends. The germline gives CDR1 LNHDA, CDR2 SQIVND (reference sequence). The CDR3 runs to 16 residues. CDR3 sequence (DNA): TGTGCCAGTAGTGGCCGGGACGGCACAACTAATGAAAAACTGTTTTTT. Translating it yields CASSGRDGTTNEKLFF.

The chain uses TRBV7-2 and TRBJ2-7; 12 bases match TRBD2. V trimming: 5 bases; J trimming: 5 bases; junction bases outside the gene matches: 7. The germline V gene encodes CDR1 SGHTA and CDR2 FQGNSA. The CDR3 is 15 amino acids. CDR3 bases: TGTGCCAGCAGCCCGACTAGCGGGAGACTTGACGAGCAGTACTTC. Translating it yields CASSPTSGRLDEQYF.

The J gene is TRBJ2-7, the V gene TRBV5-1; TRBD2 agrees at 10 bases. Germline assignment: CDR1 SGHRS and CDR2 YFSETQ. J was trimmed by 0 bases and V by 0 bases; bases with no gene match: 12. CDR3 size: 19 residues. The CDR3, as DNA: TGCGCCAGCAGCTTGGGGTCTAGCGGGAGTATCCCCCTCTCCTACGAGCAGTACTTC. Amino acid sequence: CASSLGSSGSIPLSYEQYF.

The rearrangement links TRBV11-2 to TRBJ2-7, with 9 positions matching TRBD2. The length of the CDR3 is 14 residues. The V segment lost 6 bases and the J segment 2 bases; nucleotides outside the gene matches: 5. Germline V gene lookup returns CDR1 SGHAT and CDR2 FQNNGV. The CDR3 sequence is CASSYSGRPYEQYF. DNA for the CDR3: TGTGCCAGCAGTTATAGCGGGAGACCCTACGAGCAGTACTTC.

This chain links TRBV7-2 with TRBJ1-1, with D maybe TRBD1 (6 bases). The CDR3 spans 14 residues. Between the trimmed V and J ends, which lost 3 bases and 5 bases, there was a span of 13 bases. Germline CDR1 SGHTA, CDR2 FQGNSA. CDR3 sequence reads: CASSLVGGNTEAFF. CDR3 DNA: TGTGCCAGCAGCTTGGTAGGGGGTAATACTGAAGCTTTCTTT.

The chain has TRBV25-1 and TRBJ2-2; maybe TRBD1 (7 bases). CDR3 size: 16 residues. Trimming pared 4 bases from V and 2 bases from J, leaving 14 bases between. Germline CDR1 MGHDK, CDR2 SYGVNS. DNA for the CDR3: TGTGCCAGCAGTGTCCCCAGGGGGACTAACACCGGGGAGCTGTTTTTT. Translating it yields CASSVPRGTNTGELFF.

The chain uses TRBV5-1 and TRBJ2-5; no clear D. Looked up from germline, CDR1 is SGHRS and CDR2 is YFSETQ. V was clipped by 0 bases and J by 3 bases, with 12 bases between them. CDR3 length: 15 residues. The CDR3 DNA sequence: TGCGCCAGCAGCTTGGTTAGGGCACCAGAAGAGACCCAGTACTTC. Amino acids: CASSLVRAPEETQYF.

This clone was detected a few times. This chain links TRBV7-6 with TRBJ2-3, with TRBD2 matching over 9 bases. The CDR3 is 16 residues long. V lost 0 bases to trimming and J lost 3 bases; unmatched junction nucleotides: 4. Germline CDR1 is SGHVS and CDR2 is FNYEAQ. The CDR3 loop is CASSLAVAGVTDTQYF. As DNA, the CDR3 is TGTGCCAGCAGCTTAGCGGTAGCGGGGGTAACAGATACGCAGTATTTT.

The gene calls are TRBV6-1 and TRBJ1-2; 8 bases align to TRBD1. The V and J ends lost 3 bases and 12 bases, in that order; junction bases with no gene match: 9. The CDR3 sequence is 13 residues long. Germline CDR1 MNHNS, CDR2 SASEGT. The CDR3 nucleotides read TGTGCCAGCAGTGAGCGGGGACAGGAGAGGGACACCTTC. Translation gives CASSERGQERDTF.

This clone was counted once. The V call is TRBV5-1, the J call TRBJ1-3; possible D gene TRBD1, 6 bases. Trimming stripped 1 base from V and 5 bases from J, with 16 bases between. The CDR3 has 16 residues. Germline V CDR1 and CDR2: SGHRS, YFSETQ. CDR3 bases: TGCGCCAGCAGCTTGAGGGACGGGGGCCCCAGAAACACCATATATTTT. Protein: CASSLRDGGPRNTIYF.